This TCR beta chain was captured by sequencing in a study of blood T cell repertoires in COVID-19. Overall study context: Acute and convalescent COVID-19 samples came from the United States, Italy and Spain.

CDR1 is SQVTM, CDR2 ANQGSEA, per germline. V lost 4 bases and J 7 bases, leaving 10 bases between the germline ends. CDR3 length: 11 residues. The data were produced by immunoSEQ multiplex PCR, yet TCRdb's version contains in-frame clones alone and is incomplete. The top ten hold 6% to 8% of the sample, which has some 300,000 clones, around 90% seen once. The TCR sequence derives from a woman between 45 and 60 years old with COVID-19, enrolled during active disease. Input material: peripheral blood. The chain carries TRBV29-1 and TRBJ1-2; D uncertain. For the CDR3, the DNA is TGCAGCGTTGGGCACCTCCGTGGCTACACCTTC. Translation gives CSVGHLRGYTF. Full variable domain (outside the CDR3, taken from reference TRBV29-1 and TRBJ1-2): SAVISQKPSRDICQRGTSLTIQCQVDSQVTMMFWYRQQPGQSLTLIATANQGSEATYESGFVIDKFPISRPNLTFSTLTVSNMSPEDSSIYLCSVGHLRGYTFGSGTRLTVV.